This T cell receptor beta chain was obtained from a study of cytomegalovirus exposure and HLA in healthy donors. Study-level background: Genotyping of 398 donors showed that 80% to 85% belonged to the Caucasian-associated ancestry cluster.

Regarding this clone: Its target is unknown.

The CDR3 runs 17 residues. V lost 6 bases, J lost 1 base, and 14 bases stayed unmatched. Germline lookup yields CDR1 MNHEY and CDR2 SMNVEV (reference sequence). Study-wide results and limits: A later analysis found common viral pathogens apparently linked to several of the most significant clusters. Analysis was performed later, and it showed HLA-associated TCR beta chains to be more clonally expanded than equally common others. While the bulk of TCR sequences proved rare, some public TCRs turned up in many donors.

PCR was performed using 60 Vbeta and 13 Jbeta primers. The assay was immunoSEQ multiplex PCR, and TCRdb's table has in-frame clones only and misses some. The profile shows 150,000 to 200,000 clones, 80% of them singletons. This TCR was sampled from a boy younger than 18 in good health and CMV-seronegative. The V and J genes are TRBV27 and TRBJ2-7, with TRBD1 matching over 8 bases. The specimen was PBMCs. The CDR3 reads CASRGVVGQVLSYEQYF. CDR3 nucleotides: TGTGCCAGCAGGGGGGTGGTGGGACAGGTGCTATCCTACGAGCAGTACTTC.